What follows are 13 T cell receptor beta chains derived from one specimen sequenced in a study of radiation and T cells in renal cell carcinoma. Time point reported: blood 4 weeks post-SBRT, at nephrectomy. Treatment reported: 15 Gy SBRT to primary tumor, nephrectomy 4 weeks later. Here immunoSEQ multiplex PCR was the method, and the copy in TCRdb shows in-frame clones only, minus some. The table has just over 95,000 clones, around 80% seen once. The sample here was blood, taken from a patient whose treatment included radiotherapy and nephrectomy. The receptors derive from a man in his fifties or sixties with renal cell carcinoma.

This rearrangement joins TRBV5-1 to TRBJ2-5; 8 positions agree with TRBD2. This CDR3 is built from 13 residues. Germline V gene sequence: CDR1 SGHRS, CDR2 YFSETQ. Unmatched junction bases numbered 5, after V lost 4 bases and J lost 6 bases. In nucleotides, the CDR3 is TGCGCCAGCAGCACAGCGGGAGTACAGACCCAGTACTTC. This translates into CASSTAGVQTQYF. Supplemented by reference TRBV5-1 and TRBJ2-5, the full variable domain reads KAGVTQTPRYLIKTRGQQVTLSCSPISGHRSVSWYQQTPGQGLQFLFEYFSETQRNKGNFPGRFSGRQFSNSRSEMNVSTLELGDSALYLCASSTAGVQTQYFGPGTRLLVL.

This clone was detected a few times. The V call is TRBV25-1, the J call TRBJ2-1; TRBD2 matches at 13 bases. CDR1 is MGHDK and CDR2 is SYGVNS in the germline V gene. The CDR3 length is 18 residues. V trimming: 1 base; J trimming: 3 bases; junction bases outside the gene matches: 6. The CDR3 bases are TGTGCCAGCAGTGAATCCCCAGGGACTAGCGGGAACTACAATGAGCAGTTCTTC. Its protein is CASSESPGTSGNYNEQFF. The variable domain in full, completed from reference TRBV25-1 and TRBJ2-1, reads EADIYQTPRYLVIGTGKKITLECSQTMGHDKMYWYQQDPGMELHLIHYSYGVNSTEKGDLSSESTVSRIRTEHFPLTLESARPSHTSQYLCASSESPGTSGNYNEQFFGPGTRLTVL.

V is TRBV19 and J is TRBJ1-5; possible D gene TRBD1, 5 bases. Germline V gene data show CDR1 as LNHDA and CDR2 as SQIVND (reference sequence). The CDR3 spans 15 residues. Trimming removed 3 bases from V and 4 bases from J, with 13 bases in between. The CDR3 reads CASSMGGGPNQPQHF. CDR3 DNA: TGTGCCAGTAGTATGGGGGGAGGGCCGAATCAGCCCCAGCATTTT.

The chain couples TRBV29-1 to TRBJ2-5; tentative D call: TRBD2 (6 bases). The closer fit of TRBJ2-7 to the DNA end suggests the J call may be wrong. The CDR3 loop spans 17 amino acids. Germline V gene lookup returns CDR1 SQVTM and CDR2 ANQGSEA. This CDR3 is CSVKSDVAGLANYEQYF. Written as DNA, the CDR3 is TGCAGCGTTAAATCCGATGTGGCGGGACTCGCCAACTACGAGCAGTACTTC.

This chain connects TRBV5-1 to TRBJ2-5, with D hard to call. The V and J ends lost 4 bases and 3 bases respectively, with 4 bases between them. The CDR3 has 11 residues. CDR1 SGHRS and CDR2 YFSETQ come from the germline V gene. The CDR3 DNA follows: TGCGCCAGCAGCATAAAAGAGACCCAGTACTTC. Protein product: CASSIKETQYF.

This clone has a single count. This sequence joins TRBV4-3 and TRBJ1-2, with no clear D. Germline lookup yields CDR1 LGHNA and CDR2 YSLEER. Trimming took 3 bases from V and 3 from J, leaving 14 bases between them. The CDR3 is made up of 15 amino acids. The CDR3 region has the DNA TGCGCCAGCAGCCACCAAGCGGGGAGGGACTATGGCTACACCTTC. This codes for CASSHQAGRDYGYTF.

The chain employs TRBV28 and TRBJ2-6, with 12 bases that match TRBD1. Germline assignment: CDR1 MDHEN and CDR2 SYDVKM. The CDR3 has 18 residues. Trimming at V came to 5 bases and at J to 3 bases, leaving 8 bases not matched to a gene. The CDR3 region is CASSDRGQGARGANVLTF. For the CDR3, the DNA is TGTGCCAGCAGTGATAGGGGACAGGGGGCGCGTGGGGCCAACGTCCTGACTTTC.

This sequence joins TRBV28 and TRBJ2-5, with 7 bases that match TRBD1. V lost 2 bases and J lost 1; bases outside the gene matches: 10. Germline CDR1 MDHEN, CDR2 SYDVKM. The CDR3 runs to 17 residues. The CDR3 region has the DNA TGTGCCAGCAGTTTAAGCCCTTGGCGGACAGGCCAAGAGACCCAGTACTTC. It specifies CASSLSPWRTGQETQYF.

This chain joins TRBV29-1 and TRBJ2-5; 8 positions match TRBD1. V dropped 3 bases and J dropped 1; count of bases not matched to a gene: 7. Germline values: CDR1 SQVTM, CDR2 ANQGSEA. The CDR3 loop spans 15 amino acids. This CDR3 is CSVDVTGGPQETQYF. The CDR3 DNA is TGCAGCGTTGATGTCACAGGGGGTCCCCAAGAGACCCAGTACTTC.

This clone was seen only a few times. The chain employs TRBV27 and TRBJ2-7, with 7 bases matching TRBD1. V was clipped by 10 bases and J by 2 bases; unmatched bases: 8. The germline V gene encodes CDR1 MNHEY and CDR2 SMNVEV (reference sequence). The CDR3 is 13 amino acids. The DNA of the CDR3 is TGTGCCACCGTGGGACAGCTGCCCTACGAGCAGTACTTC. This encodes CATVGQLPYEQYF.

The chain couples TRBV7-2 to TRBJ2-7; 8 bases are shared with TRBD2. V lost 0 bases to trimming and J lost 2 bases; unmatched junction nucleotides: 12. CDR3 length: 18 amino acids. Germline V gives CDR1 SGHTA, CDR2 FQGNSA. The CDR3 region is CASSLASGGAGRPYEQYF. CDR3 DNA: TGTGCCAGCAGCTTAGCTTCGGGGGGGGCAGGGCGGCCCTACGAGCAGTACTTC.

This chain joins TRBV29-1 and TRBJ1-2, with 10 bases lining up with TRBD1. Germline V gives CDR1 SQVTM, CDR2 ANQGSEA. Trimming took 4 bases from V and 6 from J; bases not matched to a gene: 2. The CDR3 has 12 residues. CDR3 region: CSVGDRGNGYTF. CDR3 sequence (DNA): TGCAGCGTTGGGGACAGGGGAAATGGCTACACCTTC.

V usage is TRBV29-1 and J usage is TRBJ2-5; D gene ambiguous. CDR1 SQVTM and CDR2 ANQGSEA come from the germline V gene. The CDR3 sequence is 12 residues long. V dropped 7 bases and J dropped 1 base, with 10 bases sitting between them. Here the CDR3 reads CSGSESQETQYF. In DNA, the CDR3 is TGCAGCGGAAGCGAATCCCAAGAGACCCAGTACTTC. Filled out from reference TRBV29-1 and TRBJ2-5, the complete variable domain reads SAVISQKPSRDICQRGTSLTIQCQVDSQVTMMFWYRQQPGQSLTLIATANQGSEATYESGFVIDKFPISRPNLTFSTLTVSNMSPEDSSIYLCSGSESQETQYFGPGTRLLVL.